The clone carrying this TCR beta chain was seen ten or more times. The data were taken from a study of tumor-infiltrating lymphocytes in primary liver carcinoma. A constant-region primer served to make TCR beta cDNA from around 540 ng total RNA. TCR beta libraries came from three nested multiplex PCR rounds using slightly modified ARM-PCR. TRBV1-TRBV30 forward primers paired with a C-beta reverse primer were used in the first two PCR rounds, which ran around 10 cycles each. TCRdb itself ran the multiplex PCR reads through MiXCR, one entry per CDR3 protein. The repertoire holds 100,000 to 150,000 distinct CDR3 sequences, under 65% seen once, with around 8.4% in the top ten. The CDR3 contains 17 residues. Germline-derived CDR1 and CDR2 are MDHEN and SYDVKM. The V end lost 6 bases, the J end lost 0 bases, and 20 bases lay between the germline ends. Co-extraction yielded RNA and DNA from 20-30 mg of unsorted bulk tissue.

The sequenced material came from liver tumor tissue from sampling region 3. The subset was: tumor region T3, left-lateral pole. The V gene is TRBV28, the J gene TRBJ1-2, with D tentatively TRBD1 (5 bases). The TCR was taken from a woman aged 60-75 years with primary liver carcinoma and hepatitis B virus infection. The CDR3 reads CASSPVGRNLPNYGYTF. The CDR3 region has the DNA TGTGCCAGCAGCCCCGTGGGACGGAACCTTCCTAACTATGGCTACACCTTC.